Sequencing of this TCR beta chain was carried out in a study of cytomegalovirus exposure and HLA in healthy donors. General study points: A missense variant in DCLRE1C was later tied to TCR beta V- and J-gene trimming.

The PCR made use of 60 Vbeta and 13 Jbeta primers. Generated by immunoSEQ multiplex PCR, the TCRdb table keeps only in-frame clones and is missing some. The sample holds tens of thousands of clones; more than 60% are singletons and the top ten take around 6.4%. Germline CDR1 reads SEHNR; CDR2 reads FQNEAQ (reference sequence). This CDR3 has 15 amino acids. V dropped 4 bases and J dropped 4; count of bases not matched to a gene: 9. About this clone itself: Its specificity is unknown.

The receptor was isolated from a man between 18 and 35 years old in good health and CMV-seropositive. The chain recombines TRBV7-9 with TRBJ1-1; 7 bases are shared with TRBD1. The sequencing input was PBMCs. CDR3 in DNA: TGTGCCAGCAGCTCGACGACAGGGAGGATCACTGAAGCTTTCTTT. Translating gives CASSSTTGRITEAFF.